This TCR beta chain was captured in a study of blood T cell repertoires in COVID-19. Study details: Acute and convalescent COVID-19 samples came from the United States, Italy and Spain.

Trimming at V came to 2 bases and at J to 5 bases, leaving 2 bases not matched to a gene. Germline assignment: CDR1 SGHVS and CDR2 FNYEAQ. The CDR3 has 14 amino acids. Sequencing used immunoSEQ multiplex PCR; TCRdb keeps in-frame clones, though not all of them. The table has about 280,000 clones, approximately 88% seen once; the top ten hold 9% to 9.5%. The sequence came from a man younger than 35 with active or convalescent COVID-19. The chain combines TRBV7-6 with TRBJ2-2, with 7 bases matching TRBD2. Sequenced: peripheral blood. The CDR3 DNA follows: TGTGCCAGCAGCTTAATGCGGGAGACCGGGGAGCTGTTTTTT. Translation gives CASSLMRETGELFF.